The clone carrying this T cell receptor beta chain was seen at least ten times. The antigen is undetermined. These data come from a study of regulatory T cells in long-lasting Graves disease. Study context: Those Graves' patients who were newly diagnosed had been on antithyroid drugs under 3 months. Study results and limitations: Persistent disease exhibited a predilection for TRBV28, TRBJ1-2 and TRBJ2-5. Not thyroid tissue but only peripheral blood was studied. A limited number of samples was an acknowledged limitation.

In building TCR beta libraries, iRepertoire HTBI primers were used together with Arm-PCR of CDR3 regions. TCRdb fed the multiplex PCR reads into MiXCR, producing one record per CDR3 protein. Of hundreds of thousands of distinct CDR3 sequences in the sample, roughly 15% were seen once. Specified time point: newly diagnosed GD, antithyroid drugs for less than 3 months. The TCR library was made from RNA that had been extracted from PBMCs in TRIzol. Trimming left V 1 base short and J 7 bases short, with 17 bases between. This CDR3 comprises 15 residues. From germline, CDR1 is DFQATT and CDR2 SNEGSKA (reference sequence). Another study also made use of these data, one on T cells in Graves' hyperthyroidism and ophthalmopathy.

This sequence originates from a woman aged 30 to 39 with Graves disease. The source was peripheral blood mononuclear cells (PBMCs), collected at new diagnosis, from a patient treated with antithyroid drugs. The V gene is TRBV20-1, the J gene TRBJ2-1, with D possibly TRBD2 on 6 matching bases. CDR3 sequence reads: CSARGLSAGGNEQFF. CDR3 bases: TGCAGTGCTAGAGGCCTATCAGCAGGAGGGAATGAGCAGTTCTTC.